One sample yielded the 25 T cell receptor beta chains listed below, sequenced in a study of blood T cell repertoires in COVID-19. Generated by immunoSEQ multiplex PCR, the TCRdb table keeps only in-frame clones and is missing some. In the table there are some 170,000 clones, roughly 82% of which are singletons. Sequences were obtained from peripheral blood. The receptors derive from a woman aged 70-85 years with acute or convalescent COVID-19.

This chain's CDR3 is CASSKNRGRLGGYTF. CDR3 nucleotide sequence: TGTGCCAGCAGCAAGAACAGGGGACGGCTAGGAGGCTACACCTTC. The rearrangement links TRBV28 to TRBJ1-2; TRBD1 matches at 7 bases. J lost 8 bases, V lost 6 bases, and 15 bases had no gene match. The germline V gene has CDR1 MDHEN and CDR2 SYDVKM. The CDR3 is made up of 15 amino acids.

The chain links TRBV7-9 to TRBJ1-1; possible D gene TRBD1, 5 bases. This CDR3 has 15 residues. The V gene's germline CDR1 is SEHNR and CDR2 FQNEAQ (reference sequence). Trimming stripped 5 bases from V and 3 bases from J, with 16 bases between. CDR3 residues: CASSTYTGRDTEAFF. The CDR3 region has the DNA TGTGCCAGCAGCACATACACAGGCAGGGACACTGAAGCTTTCTTT.

The chain recombines TRBV2 with TRBJ1-1; tentative D call: TRBD1 (6 bases). The germline V gene has CDR1 SNHLY and CDR2 FYNNEI. This CDR3 is 13 amino acids long. With 7 bases removed from V and 5 bases from J, the gap between germline ends came to 14 bases. The CDR3 bases are TGTGCCAGCAAGCAGGGGTTGATGACTGAAGCTTTCTTT. This codes for CASKQGLMTEAFF. Full variable domain (outside the CDR3, taken from reference TRBV2 and TRBJ1-1): EPEVTQTPSHQVTQMGQEVILRCVPISNHLYFYWYRQILGQKVEFLVSFYNNEISEKSEIFDDQFSVERPDGSNFTLKIRSTKLEDSAMYFCASKQGLMTEAFFGQGTRLTVV.

V is TRBV19 and J is TRBJ1-1; no definite D call. There are 14 residues in the CDR3. The V end was cut by 7 bases, the J end by 1 base, with 13 bases between. Germline V gene sequence: CDR1 LNHDA, CDR2 SQIVND (reference sequence). The CDR3 spells CASTIGRGNTEAFF. CDR3 sequence (DNA): TGTGCCAGTACCATTGGACGGGGGAACACTGAAGCTTTCTTT.

This chain uses TRBV28 with TRBJ2-3; tentatively, D is TRBD1 (6 bases). V dropped 5 bases and J dropped 0 bases, with 12 bases sitting between them. The CDR3 is 15 residues long. Germline V CDR1 and CDR2: MDHEN, SYDVKM. CDR3 amino acids: CASSQFRGSTDTQYF. The CDR3 DNA sequence: TGTGCCAGCAGTCAATTTAGGGGGAGCACAGATACGCAGTATTTT.

The rearrangement joins TRBV7-3 to TRBJ2-3; 10 nucleotides line up with TRBD2. The ends lost 1 base at V and 11 bases at J; junction bases unmatched: 6. This CDR3 spans 14 amino acids. Germline lookup yields CDR1 SGHTA and CDR2 FQGTGA. The CDR3 is CASSLIASGGEQYF. The CDR3 DNA is TGTGCCAGCAGCTTAATCGCTAGCGGGGGTGAGCAGTATTTT.

This clone was recorded a few times. As DNA, the CDR3 is TGTGCCAGCAGCTTAGGGACAGGGAAGGAAGAGACCCAGTACTTC. Its translation: CASSLGTGKEETQYF. The chain couples TRBV11-2 to TRBJ2-5; 8 nucleotides line up with TRBD1. V lost 1 base to trimming and J lost 3 bases; unmatched junction nucleotides: 4. The CDR3 runs to 15 residues. CDR1 SGHAT and CDR2 FQNNGV come from the germline V gene.

The rearrangement links TRBV6-6 to TRBJ1-2; D is unresolved. Between the trimmed V and J ends, which lost 4 bases and 2 bases, there was a span of 14 bases. CDR3 length: 15 amino acids. Looked up from germline, CDR1 is MNHNY and CDR2 is SVGAGI (reference sequence). For the CDR3, the DNA is TGTGCCAGCAGTTTCACTCCGGGTTTAAACTATGGCTACACCTTC. Its protein product is CASSFTPGLNYGYTF.

This chain connects TRBV5-6 to TRBJ1-1; 8 bases are shared with TRBD1. Germline V CDR1 and CDR2: SGHDT, YYEEEE. After removal of 4 bases from V and 11 bases from J, the junction contained 10 bases not matched to a gene. This CDR3 spans 13 amino acids. Here the CDR3 DNA reads TGTGCCAGCAGCAGAGGACAGGGTCTTACGGCTTTCTTT. Translation gives CASSRGQGLTAFF.

This clone was seen a few times. The chain is built from TRBV7-2 and TRBJ1-2; 7 bases map to TRBD1. This CDR3 is 15 amino acids long. Germline values: CDR1 SGHTA, CDR2 FQGNSA. Trimming removed 1 base from V and 8 bases from J; junction bases left unmatched: 10. CDR3 protein: CASSLGQGPARGYTF. CDR3 DNA: TGTGCCAGCAGCTTAGGACAGGGTCCTGCGCGAGGCTACACCTTC.

The chain carries TRBV30 and TRBJ1-6; 8 nucleotides align to TRBD1. J lost 7 bases, V lost 7 bases, and 3 bases had no gene match. CDR3 length equals 12 residues. CDR1 and CDR2 (germline): GTSNPN, SVGIG (reference sequence). This chain's CDR3 is CAFDRGNSPLHF. CDR3 nucleotide sequence: TGTGCCTTTGACAGGGGAAATTCACCCCTCCACTTT.

This chain uses TRBV6-5 with TRBJ1-4; 7 bases are a match to TRBD1. CDR1 is MNHEY and CDR2 is SVGAGI in the germline V gene. The trim removed 5 bases at V and 4 bases at J, leaving 7 bases unmatched. The CDR3 length is 15 residues. The CDR3 protein is CASSLGPGGNEKLFF. The CDR3 DNA reads as TGTGCCAGCAGTCTGGGACCAGGGGGTAATGAAAAACTGTTTTTT.

The chain couples TRBV14 to TRBJ2-1; the match to TRBD2 covers 8 bases. The germline gives CDR1 SGHDN, CDR2 FVKESK. Unmatched junction bases numbered 9, after V lost 4 bases and J lost 7 bases. The CDR3 is 15 amino acids. This CDR3 is CASSPRLARGNEQFF. The DNA of the CDR3 is TGTGCCAGCAGCCCCCGACTAGCGAGGGGGAATGAGCAGTTCTTC.

This clone was counted only a few times. The J gene is TRBJ1-2, the V gene TRBV15; 8 nucleotides agree with TRBD1. CDR3 length: 18 amino acids. After removal of 5 bases from V and 2 bases from J, the junction contained 16 bases not matched to a gene. Germline CDR1 LNHNV, CDR2 YYDKDF (reference sequence). The CDR3 sequence is CATSAAQGAFLPNYGYTF. As DNA, the CDR3 is TGTGCCACCAGCGCAGCCCAGGGGGCCTTTTTACCGAACTATGGCTACACCTTC.

This clone has a handful of counts. This chain joins TRBV7-9 and TRBJ1-1; 8 bases are a match to TRBD1. This CDR3 comprises 15 residues. With V trimmed by 5 bases and J by 0 bases, 5 bases remained unmatched. The germline V gene encodes CDR1 SEHNR and CDR2 FQNEAQ (reference sequence). CDR3 region: CASSTWTGMNTEAFF. The CDR3 bases are TGTGCCAGCAGCACCTGGACAGGGATGAACACTGAAGCTTTCTTT.

The chain recombines TRBV10-2 with TRBJ2-6; perhaps TRBD1 as D (6 bases). The V and J ends lost 10 bases and 0 bases respectively, with 16 bases between them. Germline V lookup: CDR1 WSHSY, CDR2 SAAADI. This CDR3 has 16 amino acids. The CDR3 DNA follows: TGCGCCACCATTCAGGGGCTTAGCTCTGGGGCCAACGTCCTGACTTTC. As protein: CATIQGLSSGANVLTF.

This sequence joins TRBV7-2 and TRBJ2-1, with 14 positions matching TRBD2. The CDR3 loop spans 18 amino acids. Germline-derived CDR1 and CDR2 are SGHTA and FQGNSA. Trimming cost V 5 bases and J 3 bases; bases outside gene matches: 9. This chain's CDR3 is CASSHPGTSGGVYNEQFF. CDR3 coding DNA: TGTGCCAGCAGCCATCCCGGGACTAGCGGGGGAGTCTACAATGAGCAGTTCTTC.

J is TRBJ1-2 and V is TRBV30; D gene unclear. CDR3 length equals 12 residues. V was clipped by 3 bases and J by 8 bases, with 13 bases between them. The germline V gene has CDR1 GTSNPN and CDR2 SVGIG (reference sequence). CDR3 sequence reads: CAWRQNSRGYTF. CDR3 nucleotides: TGTGCCTGGAGGCAAAATTCGAGAGGCTACACCTTC.

The chain combines TRBV7-9 with TRBJ1-1; 9 bases line up with TRBD1. The germline V gene encodes CDR1 SEHNR and CDR2 FQNEAQ (reference sequence). The CDR3 is made up of 18 amino acids. J lost 0 bases, V lost 5 bases, and 13 bases had no gene match. DNA of the CDR3: TGTGCCAGCAGCCAACCCTCGGGACAGGGCCGGTTGAACACTGAAGCTTTCTTT. It codes for CASSQPSGQGRLNTEAFF. The full variable domain, with the rest looked up from reference TRBV7-9 and TRBJ1-1, is DTGVSQNPRHKITKRGQNVTFRCDPISEHNRLYWYRQTLGQGPEFLTYFQNEAQLEKSRLLSDRFSAERPKGSFSTLEIQRTEQGDSAMYLCASSQPSGQGRLNTEAFFGQGTRLTVV.

This chain uses TRBV4-3 with TRBJ2-6; the match to TRBD1 covers 8 bases. Germline lookup yields CDR1 LGHNA and CDR2 YSLEER. V dropped 4 bases and J dropped 0; count of bases not matched to a gene: 14. The CDR3 consists of 20 residues. The CDR3 bases are TGCGCCAGCAGCCCTCGGACAGGGAAGGCCCTCTTCTCTGGGGCCAACGTCCTGACTTTC. Translated: CASSPRTGKALFSGANVLTF.

The rearrangement links TRBV11-1 to TRBJ2-5; 10 bases line up with TRBD2. CDR1 and CDR2 (germline): SGHAT, FQDESV (reference sequence). There are 15 residues in the CDR3. Losses at the gene ends were 5 bases for V and 1 base for J; bases not matched to a gene: 4. In nucleotides, the CDR3 is TGTGCCAGCAGCACTACTAGCGGGGTCCAAGAGACCCAGTACTTC. This codes for CASSTTSGVQETQYF. Together with reference TRBV11-1 and TRBJ2-5, the CDR3 gives the full variable domain: EAEVAQSPRYKITEKSQAVAFWCDPISGHATLYWYRQILGQGPELLVQFQDESVVDDSQLPKDRFSAERLKGVDSTLKIQPAELGDSAMYLCASSTTSGVQETQYFGPGTRLLVL.

This clone came up a few times. The chain couples TRBV7-6 to TRBJ2-2; 12 bases match TRBD2. The length of the CDR3 is 16 residues. The V and J ends lost 5 bases and 4 bases, in that order; junction bases with no gene match: 5. The germline gives CDR1 SGHVS, CDR2 FNYEAQ. The CDR3 region has the DNA TGTGCCAGCAGCCCTATGGGACTAGCGGGCACCGGGGAGCTGTTTTTT. Translated, it gives CASSPMGLAGTGELFF.

This chain links TRBV29-1 with TRBJ1-3; D is ambiguous. This CDR3 has 12 amino acids. Trimming removed 5 bases at V and 0 bases at J, with 5 bases between. CDR1 is SQVTM, CDR2 ANQGSEA, per germline. The CDR3, as DNA: TGCAGCGTTTCCAACTCTGGAAACACCATATATTTT. As protein: CSVSNSGNTIYF.

The chain has TRBV7-2 and TRBJ2-7, with 9 bases fitting TRBD1. CDR1 and CDR2 (germline): SGHTA, FQGNSA. After removal of 1 base from V and 5 bases from J, the junction contained 6 bases not matched to a gene. CDR3 size: 15 residues. This chain's CDR3 is CASSLVDRGTHEQYF. CDR3 nucleotides: TGTGCCAGCAGCTTAGTGGACAGGGGTACCCACGAGCAGTACTTC.

The gene calls are TRBV2 and TRBJ2-7; D possibly corresponds to TRBD1 (6 bases). Germline CDR1 SNHLY, CDR2 FYNNEI. CDR3 length: 13 amino acids. With 6 bases removed from V and 0 bases from J, the gap between germline ends came to 9 bases. CDR3 sequence (DNA): TGTGCCAGCAGGCCGGACAGCTCCTACGAGCAGTACTTC. It codes for CASRPDSSYEQYF.